These T cell receptor beta chains were read from a single sample in a study of beta chain features in type 1 diabetes. Assay used: immunoSEQ multiplex PCR; TCRdb lists only in-frame clones, some missing. Of 150,000 to 200,000 clones listed, roughly 9.1% are singletons. Sequencing was carried out using central memory CD4+ T cells from blood. Source of these receptors: a woman aged 18-29 years in good health. Both conserved end residues are part of each CDR3. The D gene is left open where the match is weak. Expanded clones are given a class, and other clones once, few, many or no size at all.

v_call	d_call	clone_size	cdr3_length	j_call	cdr3_aa	cdr3_nt
TRBV6-1	TRBD1	few	14	TRBJ1-1	CASRQGAKNTEAFF	TGTGCCAGCAGACAGGGGGCCAAGAACACTGAAGCTTTCTTT
TRBV7-2	-	few	14	TRBJ2-7	CASSFSRNSYEQYF	TGTGCCAGCAGCTTCAGTCGTAACTCCTACGAGCAGTACTTC
TRBV5-1	-	-	15	TRBJ1-1	CASSSTPARDTEAFF	TGCGCCAGCAGTTCTACCCCCGCTCGGGACACTGAAGCTTTCTTT
TRBV9	-	few	13	TRBJ2-7	CASSVATGYEQYF	TGTGCCAGCAGCGTAGCTACGGGTTACGAGCAGTACTTC
TRBV4-2	TRBD2	few	13	TRBJ2-1	CASGTSGGEEQFF	TGTGCCAGCGGGACTAGCGGAGGGGAGGAGCAGTTCTTC
TRBV30	-	-	10	TRBJ1-1	CAGGAAEAFF	TGTGCCGGGGGGGCGGCTGAAGCTTTCTTT
TRBV7-2	TRBD1	few	13	TRBJ1-2	CASSPWTGEGYTF	TGTGCCAGCAGCCCTTGGACAGGGGAAGGCTACACCTTC
TRBV30	TRBD2	few	16	TRBJ2-1	CALGKAGGWDYNEQFF	TGTGCCTTGGGGAAAGCGGGAGGGTGGGACTACAATGAGCAGTTCTTC
TRBV29-1	TRBD2	many	14	TRBJ2-3	CSVASGLGTDTQYF	TGCAGCGTCGCTAGCGGGCTTGGCACAGATACGCAGTATTTT
TRBV4-1	-	-	17	TRBJ1-3	CASSQDRRESSGNTIYF	TGCGCCAGCAGCCAAGATAGGCGGGAGAGCTCTGGAAACACCATATATTTT
TRBV6-6	-	-	15	TRBJ1-5	CASSERGNSNQPQHF	TGTGCCAGCTCTGAACGGGGGAATAGCAATCAGCCCCAGCATTTT
TRBV30	TRBD1	-	14	TRBJ2-2	CARTRTGGHGELFF	TGTGCCCGGACCCGGACAGGGGGCCACGGGGAGCTGTTTTTT
TRBV11-2	-	-	14	TRBJ2-2	CASSLERGTGELFF	TGTGCCAGCAGCTTAGAAAGGGGAACCGGGGAGCTGTTTTTT
TRBV18	TRBD2	-	16	TRBJ2-3	CASSRTSGGGTDTQYF	TGTGCCAGCTCACGGACTAGCGGGGGAGGAACAGATACGCAGTATTTT
TRBV7-2	TRBD2	-	14	TRBJ2-1	CASSPGGAMNEQFF	TGTGCCAGCAGCCCCGGGGGGGCCATGAATGAGCAGTTCTTC
TRBV30	TRBD2	-	14	TRBJ2-3	CAWRRGLGADTQYF	TGTGCCTGGAGACGGGGACTAGGTGCAGATACGCAGTATTTT
TRBV30	TRBD2	-	17	TRBJ2-1	CAWRSISGSLWDNEQFF	TGTGCCTGGAGGAGTATTAGCGGGAGCCTCTGGGACAATGAGCAGTTCTTC
TRBV9	TRBD1	-	15	TRBJ2-1	CASSVVGQGSDEQFF	TGTGCCAGCAGCGTAGTGGGACAGGGTTCCGATGAGCAGTTCTTC
TRBV2	TRBD1	few	15	TRBJ1-1	CASSLYTGVGTEAFF	TGTGCCAGCAGCCTCTATACAGGGGTAGGGACTGAAGCTTTCTTT
TRBV27	-	-	13	TRBJ1-2	CAKFRTEAYGYTF	TGTGCCAAATTCCGGACGGAGGCCTATGGCTACACCTTC
TRBV2	-	few	15	TRBJ2-1	CASSVGVPSYNEQFF	TGTGCCAGCAGTGTCGGAGTCCCCTCCTACAATGAGCAGTTCTTC
TRBV9	TRBD1	-	14	TRBJ1-2	CASSAQGADYGYTF	TGTGCCAGCAGCGCACAGGGGGCGGACTATGGCTACACCTTC
TRBV7-2	-	-	15	TRBJ1-5	CASSPRGYSNQPQHF	TGTGCCAGCAGCCCAAGGGGTTATAGCAATCAGCCCCAGCATTTT
TRBV7-2	TRBD2	few	15	TRBJ2-3	CASVSRGVSTDTQYF	TGTGCCAGCGTTTCACGGGGGGTCAGCACAGATACGCAGTATTTT
TRBV27	-	-	15	TRBJ1-1	CASSPDVTGNTEAFF	TGTGCCAGCAGTCCCGACGTGACAGGGAACACTGAAGCTTTCTTT
TRBV7-2	TRBD2	-	14	TRBJ2-3	CASIPGLASDTQYF	TGTGCCAGCATCCCGGGACTAGCGTCAGATACGCAGTATTTT
TRBV27	TRBD2	few	15	TRBJ2-3	CASSLTSGITDTQYF	TGTGCCAGCAGTCTGACTAGCGGGATCACAGATACGCAGTATTTT
TRBV30	-	-	12	TRBJ2-1	CAWDTGAGEQFF	TGTGCCTGGGACACAGGGGCGGGGGAGCAGTTCTTC
TRBV7-6	-	-	14	TRBJ2-3	CASSLSHHTDTQYF	TGTGCCAGCAGCCTAAGCCACCACACAGATACGCAGTATTTT
TRBV11-2	-	few	15	TRBJ2-5	CASSFPGSLQETQYF	TGTGCCAGCAGCTTTCCAGGGTCCCTCCAAGAGACCCAGTACTTC
TRBV11-3	TRBD2	few	16	TRBJ2-1	CASSWGDSGGANEQFF	TGTGCCAGCAGCTGGGGTGATAGCGGGGGGGCAAATGAGCAGTTCTTC
TRBV30	-	-	15	TRBJ2-3	CAWSWGDGNADTQYF	TGTGCCTGGAGTTGGGGGGACGGAAATGCAGATACGCAGTATTTT
TRBV13	TRBD2	-	17	TRBJ2-1	CASSIPGGASGVLVQFF	TGTGCCAGCAGCATACCCGGCGGGGCTAGCGGGGTCCTTGTGCAGTTCTTC
TRBV18	TRBD2	few	15	TRBJ2-7	CASSPSGVEMGEQYF	TGTGCCAGCTCACCTAGCGGGGTAGAGATGGGCGAGCAGTACTTC
TRBV7-9	TRBD2	few	15	TRBJ2-7	CASSPGGGPYYEQYF	TGTGCCAGCAGCCCCGGGGGGGGCCCCTACTACGAGCAGTACTTC
TRBV2	TRBD1	-	15	TRBJ2-2	CASSTGTVSTGELFF	TGTGCCAGCAGTACCGGGACAGTGAGCACCGGGGAGCTGTTTTTT
TRBV11-2	TRBD1	few	15	TRBJ1-1	CASSSTRGQVTEAFF	TGTGCCAGCAGCTCAACCAGGGGGCAGGTCACTGAAGCTTTCTTT
TRBV7-3	-	few	14	TRBJ2-5	CASSLPTGGETQYF	TGTGCCAGCAGCCTCCCAACGGGCGGGGAGACCCAGTACTTC
TRBV25-1	-	-	15	TRBJ2-2	CASSPRTAGTGELFF	TGTGCCAGCAGTCCACGAACCGCGGGCACCGGGGAGCTGTTTTTT
TRBV6-5	-	few	15	TRBJ2-1	CASSYRGTPTNEQFF	TGTGCCAGCAGTTACAGGGGCACCCCCACCAATGAGCAGTTCTTC
TRBV7-2	-	medium-sized	14	TRBJ2-2	CASSFDSVGGELFF	TGTGCCAGCAGCTTCGACTCAGTAGGCGGGGAGCTGTTTTTT
TRBV29-1	TRBD2	few	16	TRBJ2-1	CSFGGPSGRGYNEQFF	TGCAGCTTCGGTGGGCCAAGCGGGAGGGGGTACAATGAGCAGTTCTTC
TRBV7-2	TRBD1	few	16	TRBJ1-5	CASSPPGTGENQPQHF	TGTGCCAGCAGCCCACCCGGGACAGGGGAAAATCAGCCCCAGCATTTT
TRBV7-2	-	-	14	TRBJ1-2	CASSSDSANYGYTF	TGTGCCAGCAGCTCAGACAGTGCTAACTATGGCTACACCTTC
TRBV6-1	TRBD1	-	12	TRBJ1-2	CASDGTVYGYTF	TGTGCCAGTGACGGGACAGTCTATGGCTACACCTTC
TRBV18	-	few	12	TRBJ2-3	CASLQGTDTQYF	TGTGCCAGCCTACAGGGCACAGATACGCAGTATTTT
TRBV15	-	-	13	TRBJ1-1	CATSRGQGAEAFF	TGTGCCACCAGCAGAGGCCAGGGCGCTGAAGCTTTCTTT
TRBV7-2	-	-	15	TRBJ2-5	CASSLAWTPQETQYF	TGTGCCAGCAGCTTAGCTTGGACACCTCAAGAGACCCAGTACTTC
TRBV5-4	TRBD1	few	14	TRBJ1-1	CASSSGQANTEAFF	TGTGCCAGCAGCTCGGGACAGGCGAACACTGAAGCTTTCTTT
TRBV7-2	TRBD2	few	16	TRBJ2-7	CASSQDDLAGALRISF	TGTGCCAGCAGCCAAGACGACCTAGCGGGGGCACTCCGCATATCCTTC
TRBV5-1	TRBD1	-	15	TRBJ2-5	CASSEGQDKGVAQYF	TGCGCCAGCAGTGAGGGACAGGACAAGGGGGTGGCCCAGTACTTC
TRBV5-4	TRBD2	few	16	TRBJ2-1	CASSLGPSGGNNEQFF	TGTGCCAGCAGCTTGGGACCTAGCGGGGGAAACAATGAGCAGTTCTTC
TRBV28	-	-	14	TRBJ1-4	CASSLRGTNEKLFF	TGTGCCAGCAGTTTGAGAGGCACTAATGAAAAACTGTTTTTT
TRBV6-6	-	-	15	TRBJ1-1	CATQVVGHGNTEAFF	TGTGCCACCCAGGTGGTGGGACATGGAAACACTGAAGCTTTCTTT
TRBV7-8	TRBD2	-	14	TRBJ2-3	CASSPLIAGDTQYF	TGTGCCAGCAGCCCTCTCATAGCGGGTGATACGCAGTATTTT
TRBV18	-	few	14	TRBJ2-7	CASSPSGEAYEQYF	TGTGCCAGCTCACCATCAGGGGAAGCCTACGAGCAGTACTTC
TRBV9	-	few	13	TRBJ1-2	CASSVQGNYGYTF	TGTGCCAGCAGCGTACAGGGAAACTATGGCTACACCTTC
TRBV28	-	-	14	TRBJ1-5	CASSQKGRNQPQHF	TGTGCCAGCAGTCAAAAGGGGAGGAATCAGCCCCAGCATTTT
TRBV18	TRBD1	-	16	TRBJ2-1	CASSPLGQGARNEQFF	TGTGCCAGCTCACCGCTCGGACAGGGGGCGCGCAATGAGCAGTTCTTC
TRBV6-6	TRBD2	-	16	TRBJ2-7	CASSPGQASGSHEQYF	TGTGCCAGCAGTCCCGGTCAGGCTAGCGGGAGCCACGAGCAGTACTTC